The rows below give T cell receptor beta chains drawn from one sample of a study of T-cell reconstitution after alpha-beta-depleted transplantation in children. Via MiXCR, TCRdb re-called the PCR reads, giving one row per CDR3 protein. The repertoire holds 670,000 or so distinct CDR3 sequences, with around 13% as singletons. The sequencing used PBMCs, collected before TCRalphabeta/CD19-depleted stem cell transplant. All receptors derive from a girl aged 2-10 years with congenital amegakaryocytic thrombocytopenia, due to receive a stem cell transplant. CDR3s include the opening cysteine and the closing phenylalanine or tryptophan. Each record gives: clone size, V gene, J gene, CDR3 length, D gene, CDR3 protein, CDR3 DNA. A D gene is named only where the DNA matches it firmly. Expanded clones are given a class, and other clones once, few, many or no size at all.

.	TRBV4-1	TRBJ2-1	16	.	CASSHSLATRGEEQFF	TGCGCCAGCAGCCATTCACTAGCAACGAGGGGTGAGGAGCAGTTCTTC
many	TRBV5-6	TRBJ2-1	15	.	CASSLVGGLYNEQFF	TGTGCCAGCAGCTTGGTGGGGGGGCTCTACAATGAGCAGTTCTTC
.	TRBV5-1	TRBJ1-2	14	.	CASSFRQAGGGYTF	TGCGCCAGCAGCTTTCGACAGGCCGGGGGTGGCTACACCTTC
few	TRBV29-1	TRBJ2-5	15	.	CSVEFRGDKEETQYF	TGCAGCGTTGAATTTCGAGGGGATAAGGAAGAGACCCAGTACTTC
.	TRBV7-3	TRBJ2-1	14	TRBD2	CASSLAGGGSEQFF	TGTGCCAGCAGCTTAGCGGGAGGGGGCAGTGAGCAGTTCTTC
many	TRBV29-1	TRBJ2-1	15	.	CSVASPGTLNNEQFF	TGCAGCGTTGCTTCTCCGGGGACGCTAAACAATGAGCAGTTCTTC
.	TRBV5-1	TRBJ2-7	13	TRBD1	CASSSRGHYEQYF	TGCGCCAGCAGCTCCAGGGGGCACTACGAGCAGTACTTC
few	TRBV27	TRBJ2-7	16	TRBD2	CASTIGAAGAPYEQYF	TGTGCCAGCACCATAGGGGCGGCGGGAGCTCCATACGAGCAGTACTTC
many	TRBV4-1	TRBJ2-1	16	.	CASSQEESIGANEQFF	TGCGCCAGCAGCCAAGAAGAGTCGATCGGGGCTAATGAGCAGTTCTTC
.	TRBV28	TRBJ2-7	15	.	CASSRLQGLSYEQYF	TGTGCCAGCAGTCGACTTCAGGGGCTGTCCTACGAGCAGTACTTC
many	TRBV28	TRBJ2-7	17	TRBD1	CASSFPRVADRLYEQYF	TGTGCCAGCAGTTTCCCGAGGGTCGCGGACAGGCTCTACGAGCAGTACTTC
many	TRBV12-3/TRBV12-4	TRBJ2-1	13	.	CASTFGAMTEQFF	TGTGCCAGCACCTTTGGGGCTATGACGGAGCAGTTCTTC
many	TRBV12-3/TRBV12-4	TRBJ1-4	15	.	CASSLALQGFEKLFF	TGTGCCAGCAGTTTAGCCCTACAGGGATTTGAAAAACTGTTTTTT
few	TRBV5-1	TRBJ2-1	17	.	CASSMPKGRTIYNEQFF	TGCGCCAGCAGCATGCCGAAGGGACGGACCATCTACAATGAGCAGTTCTTC
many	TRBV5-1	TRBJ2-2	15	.	CASTPGSANTGELFF	TGCGCCAGCACCCCTGGCAGCGCGAACACCGGGGAGCTGTTTTTT
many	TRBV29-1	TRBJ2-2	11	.	CSVAAAGELFF	TGCAGCGTTGCGGCAGCGGGGGAGCTGTTTTTT
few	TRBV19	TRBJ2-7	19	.	CASSIQLGGNPTSLYEQYF	TGTGCCAGTAGTATACAGCTGGGTGGGAATCCAACCTCCCTCTACGAGCAGTACTTC
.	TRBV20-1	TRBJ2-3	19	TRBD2	CSASSKTSGRGVLTDTQYF	TGCAGTGCTAGCTCCAAGACTAGCGGGAGAGGGGTATTGACAGATACGCAGTATTTT
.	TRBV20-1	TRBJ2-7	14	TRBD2	CSARQREGLYEQYF	TGCAGTGCTAGGCAGCGGGAGGGCCTCTACGAGCAGTACTTC
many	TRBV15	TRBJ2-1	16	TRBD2	CATSREPGLASGEQFF	TGTGCCACCAGCAGGGAACCGGGACTAGCCTCCGGTGAGCAGTTCTTC
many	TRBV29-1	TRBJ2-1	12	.	CSVWGTENEQFF	TGCAGCGTTTGGGGAACTGAGAATGAGCAGTTCTTC
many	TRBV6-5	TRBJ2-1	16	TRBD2	CASSLTSGRSYNEQFF	TGTGCCAGCAGTTTGACTAGCGGGAGGTCCTACAATGAGCAGTTCTTC
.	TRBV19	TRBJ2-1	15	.	CASSMTSLVNNEQFF	TGTGCCAGTAGTATGACTAGTTTGGTGAACAATGAGCAGTTCTTC
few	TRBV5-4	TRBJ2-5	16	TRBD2	CASSNGLTGGQETQYF	TGTGCCAGCAGCAATGGCCTTACGGGAGGGCAAGAGACCCAGTACTTC
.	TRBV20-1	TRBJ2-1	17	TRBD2	CSASRTSGTSSYNEQFF	TGCAGTGCTAGTAGGACTAGCGGGACCAGCTCCTACAATGAGCAGTTCTTC
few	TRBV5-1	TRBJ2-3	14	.	CASSVRSNTDTQYF	TGCGCCAGCAGCGTAAGGTCAAACACAGATACGCAGTATTTT
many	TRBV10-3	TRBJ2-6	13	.	CAIAGTGANVLTF	TGTGCCATCGCAGGCACTGGGGCCAACGTCCTGACTTTC
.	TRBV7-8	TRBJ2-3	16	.	CASSLRRAAVRDTQYF	TGTGCCAGCAGCTTAAGGCGTGCAGCGGTCCGGGATACGCAGTATTTT
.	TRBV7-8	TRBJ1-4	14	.	CASSLFRGNEKLFF	TGTGCCAGCAGCTTATTTAGGGGGAATGAAAAACTGTTTTTT
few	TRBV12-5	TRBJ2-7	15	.	CASGLASDSPYEQYF	TGTGCTAGTGGTTTAGCCTCCGACAGCCCCTACGAGCAGTACTTC
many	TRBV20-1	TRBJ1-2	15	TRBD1	CSAPPNTDRGSGYTF	TGCAGTGCCCCACCAAATACGGACAGGGGTAGTGGCTACACCTTC
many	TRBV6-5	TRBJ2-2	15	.	CASSYSTDDTGELFF	TGTGCCAGCAGTTACTCGACAGATGACACCGGGGAGCTGTTTTTT
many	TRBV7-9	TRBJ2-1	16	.	CASSLLLAGSYNEQFF	TGTGCCAGCAGCTTACTCCTGGCGGGGTCCTACAATGAGCAGTTCTTC
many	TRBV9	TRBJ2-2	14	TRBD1	CASSGDRATGELFF	TGTGCCAGCAGCGGGGACAGGGCCACCGGGGAGCTGTTTTTT
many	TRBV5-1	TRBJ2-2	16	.	CASSFGGDRITGELFF	TGCGCCAGCAGCTTTGGTGGAGATAGAATCACCGGGGAGCTGTTTTTT
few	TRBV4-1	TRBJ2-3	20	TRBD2	CASSHPTWASGRMKTDTQYF	TGCGCCAGCAGCCACCCTACCTGGGCTAGCGGGAGGATGAAGACAGATACGCAGTATTTT
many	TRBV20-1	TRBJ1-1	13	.	CSALRQANTEAFF	TGCAGTGCTCTACGACAGGCGAACACTGAAGCTTTCTTT